This T cell receptor (beta chain) derives from a study of T cell responses to AZD1222 COVID-19 vaccine. At the level of the study: Analysis merged second doses at about 4 or about 12 weeks. Study-level results: Spike-specific TCR repertoires showed rising breadth and depth after two AZD1222 doses. Only a handful of AZD1222 recipients, several in all, had baseline seropositivity. Donors were chiefly white British, with a greater number of females, and clonal diversity was perhaps underestimated.

Turning to this clone: Its antigen remains unknown.

Looked up from germline, CDR1 is MNHEY and CDR2 is SVGAGI. The CDR3 has 14 residues. V dropped 2 bases and J dropped 6 bases, with 13 bases sitting between them. Sequencing used immunoSEQ multiplex PCR; TCRdb keeps in-frame clones, though not all of them. The table shows roughly 120,000 clones, with 90% to 95% occurring only once. V is TRBV6-5 and J is TRBJ1-1; D ambiguous. The clonotype originates from an adult in good health. The input for sequencing was peripheral blood, taken on day 0 of AZD1222 vaccination. The CDR3 DNA follows: TGTGCCAGCAGTTACATGTCCTGGCCAGCTGAAGCTTTCTTT. Protein sequence: CASSYMSWPAEAFF.